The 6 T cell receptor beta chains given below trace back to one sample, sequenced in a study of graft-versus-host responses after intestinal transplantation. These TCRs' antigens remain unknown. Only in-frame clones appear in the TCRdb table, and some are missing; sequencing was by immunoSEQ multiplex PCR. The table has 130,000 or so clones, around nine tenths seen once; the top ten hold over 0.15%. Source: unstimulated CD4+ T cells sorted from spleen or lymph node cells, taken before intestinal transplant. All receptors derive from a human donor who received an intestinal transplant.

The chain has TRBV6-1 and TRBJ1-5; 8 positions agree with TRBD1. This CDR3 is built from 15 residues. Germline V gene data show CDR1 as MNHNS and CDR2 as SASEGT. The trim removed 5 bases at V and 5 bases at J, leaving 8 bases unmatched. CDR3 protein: CASSPQGARDQPQHF. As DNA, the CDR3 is TGTGCCAGCAGTCCCCAGGGGGCGCGGGATCAGCCCCAGCATTTT.

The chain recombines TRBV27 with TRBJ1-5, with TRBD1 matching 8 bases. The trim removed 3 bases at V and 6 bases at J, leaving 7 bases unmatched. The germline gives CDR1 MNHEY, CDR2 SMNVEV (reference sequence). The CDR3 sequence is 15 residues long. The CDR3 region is CASSLSDRVSQPQHF. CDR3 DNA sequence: TGTGCCAGCAGTTTGTCGGACAGGGTCAGTCAGCCCCAGCATTTT.

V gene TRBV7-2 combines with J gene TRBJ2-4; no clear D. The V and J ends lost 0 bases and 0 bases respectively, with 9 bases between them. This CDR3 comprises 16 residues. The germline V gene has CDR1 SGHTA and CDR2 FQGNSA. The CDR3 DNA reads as TGTGCCAGCAGCTTAGCAGGGCCTCTAGCCAAAAACATTCAGTACTTC. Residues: CASSLAGPLAKNIQYF.

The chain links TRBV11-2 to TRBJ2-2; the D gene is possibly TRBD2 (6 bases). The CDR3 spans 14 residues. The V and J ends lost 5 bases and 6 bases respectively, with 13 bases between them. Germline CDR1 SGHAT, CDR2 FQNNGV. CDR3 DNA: TGTGCCAGCAGCCTAGGGACTTTGGCCGGGGAGCTGTTTTTT. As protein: CASSLGTLAGELFF.

CDR3 sequence (DNA): TGTGCCAGCAGTCCCTGGACTAGCGGGGGCCTTAAGAACACCGGGGAGCTGTTTTTT. This gives the protein CASSPWTSGGLKNTGELFF. V usage is TRBV27 and J usage is TRBJ2-2; TRBD2 agrees at 13 bases. Trimming took 5 bases from V and 1 from J; bases not matched to a gene: 10. This CDR3 comprises 19 residues. Germline CDR1 reads MNHEY; CDR2 reads SMNVEV (reference sequence).

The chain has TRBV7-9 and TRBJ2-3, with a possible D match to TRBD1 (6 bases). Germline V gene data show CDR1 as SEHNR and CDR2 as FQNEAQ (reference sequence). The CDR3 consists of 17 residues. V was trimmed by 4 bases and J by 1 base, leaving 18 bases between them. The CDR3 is CASSSYQGLRGTDTQYF. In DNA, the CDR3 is TGTGCCAGCAGCTCCTACCAGGGGCTTCGGGGCACAGATACGCAGTATTTT.